Listed below are T cell receptor beta chains from one sample, sequenced in a study of T cells after posttransplantation cyclophosphamide. Profiled with immunoSEQ multiplex PCR; TCRdb holds only in-frame clones, not every one. Among a few thousand clones, around 83% were seen once, and the ten largest hold around 7%. Source: PBMCs, taken after allogeneic stem cell transplant with posttransplant cyclophosphamide. The receptor source for this set is a female patient in her fifties or sixties who received an allogeneic stem cell transplant from an unrelated donor, was CMV-positive, and had acute and chronic GVHD. The graft donor may be the source of some T cells. Both conserved end residues are part of each CDR3. The D gene is left open where the match is weak. Clone size appears in some rows only: once, few, many, or a class for an expanded clone.

d_gene,j_gene,abundance,v_gene,CDR3nt,CDR3aa
.,TRBJ1-5,.,TRBV6-1,TGTGCCAGCAGTCCGGACTTGGGACAGCCCCAGCATTTT,CASSPDLGQPQHF
.,TRBJ1-1,.,TRBV6-1,TGTGCCAGCAGTGAAAGACGAACGGGGGGCGAAAATGAAGCTTTCTTT,CASSERRTGGENEAFF
.,TRBJ2-2,once,TRBV1,TGCACCAGCAGCCAAGAAAGTGGGGCGAGGGGGTCCGGGGAGCTGTTTTTT,CTSSQESGARGSGELFF
TRBD2,TRBJ2-3,.,TRBV5-5,TGTGCCAGCAGGGCACTAGCGGGGGAAACAGATACGCAGTATTTT,CASRALAGETDTQYF
TRBD2,TRBJ2-1,.,TRBV7-8,TGTGCCAGCAGCTTAGTGGCTAGCGGGAGCTCCTACAATGAGCAGTTCTTC,CASSLVASGSSYNEQFF
TRBD1,TRBJ1-1,.,TRBV10-2,TGCGCCAGCAGTCAGGGGGCTGAAGCTTTCTTT,CASSQGAEAFF
.,TRBJ2-7,once,TRBV11-2,TGTGCCAGCAGCTTAAACGGCGGCAACGAGCAGTACTTC,CASSLNGGNEQYF
.,TRBJ1-1,.,TRBV18,TGTGCCAGCTCACCACAGACTGGGAACACTGAAGCTTTCTTT,CASSPQTGNTEAFF
.,TRBJ2-5,.,TRBV30,TGTGCCTGGAGTGTCTCCGGGGTGGCCCAGTACTTC,CAWSVSGVAQYF
.,TRBJ1-1,.,TRBV28,TGTGCCAGTAAAATACGGAGGGGATTGATGAACACTGAAGCTTTCTTT,CASKIRRGLMNTEAFF
TRBD1,TRBJ2-5,.,TRBV7-9,TGTGCCAGCAGCTTAGAAGGACAGGGGAGGGAGACCCAGTACTTC,CASSLEGQGRETQYF
TRBD1,TRBJ2-2,.,TRBV2,TGTGCCTCCCGATTGCGGACAGGGGACACCGGGGAGCTGTTTTTT,CASRLRTGDTGELFF
TRBD1,TRBJ2-7,.,TRBV28,TGTGCCATCCGTTCCGGGACAGGCTACGAGCAGTACTTC,CAIRSGTGYEQYF
TRBD2,TRBJ2-1,.,TRBV6-6,TGTGCCAGCCTGCCGGATGAGGGACTATACAATGAGCAGTTCTTC,CASLPDEGLYNEQFF
TRBD2,TRBJ2-1,.,TRBV7-2,TGTGCCAGCAGCTTAGTTCGGCTAGCGGTCTACAATGAGCAGTTCTTC,CASSLVRLAVYNEQFF
TRBD2,TRBJ2-1,.,TRBV6-5,TGTGCCAGCAGTTCTAGCGGGAGCCACGGGAATGAGCAGTTCTTC,CASSSSGSHGNEQFF
TRBD1,TRBJ2-1,.,TRBV6-5,TGTGCCAGCAGTTCACCGGACAGGGGTGGGGGCAATGAGCAGTTCTTC,CASSSPDRGGGNEQFF
TRBD1,TRBJ2-5,.,TRBV19,TGTGCCAGTAGTGGACAGGGCGAGACCCAGTACTTC,CASSGQGETQYF
.,TRBJ2-7,.,TRBV29-1,TGCAGCGTTCGACAGGGCGGGGACGAGCAGTACTTC,CSVRQGGDEQYF
.,TRBJ1-3,.,TRBV19,TGTGCCAGTAGTATGAGACAGGCAGCTGGAAACACCATATATTTT,CASSMRQAAGNTIYF
.,TRBJ2-5,.,TRBV2,TGTGCCAGCAGTTTAGACAGGATGTACCAAGAGACCCAGTACTTC,CASSLDRMYQETQYF
TRBD1,TRBJ1-5,.,TRBV28,TGTGCCAGCAGTTTCGGACAGGGCGCCAATCAGCCCCAGCATTTT,CASSFGQGANQPQHF
TRBD1,TRBJ2-3,.,TRBV7-3,TGTGCCAGCAGCCGGCAGACAGGGTTGGATACGCAGTATTTT,CASSRQTGLDTQYF
.,TRBJ1-4,.,TRBV7-2,TGTGCCAGCAGCCTACAGGAGGGTAATGAAAAACTGTTTTTT,CASSLQEGNEKLFF
TRBD2,TRBJ2-3,large,TRBV6-6,TGTGCCAGCAGTGGTTCCTTTCCTAGCGGTGATACGCAGTATTTT,CASSGSFPSGDTQYF
.,TRBJ2-7,.,TRBV28,TGTGCCAGCAGTTTAGATCGGGGGGCGCGTAGGTACGAGCAGTACTTC,CASSLDRGARRYEQYF
TRBD2,TRBJ2-1,.,TRBV2,TGTGCCAGCAATAGCGGGGGCGCCAACTCCTACAATGAGCAGTTCTTC,CASNSGGANSYNEQFF
TRBD2,TRBJ2-1,.,TRBV18,TGTGCCAGCTCACCACGGGGACTAGCGGGGAGCAATGAGCAGTTCTTC,CASSPRGLAGSNEQFF
TRBD2,TRBJ2-1,once,TRBV7-9,TGTGCCAGCAGCTTAGCGCGGCTAGCGGGGACAGCCTCCTACAATGAGCAGTTCTTC,CASSLARLAGTASYNEQFF
TRBD1,TRBJ2-7,.,TRBV19,TGTGCCAGTGGACCGGGACAGCTCTACGAGCAGTACTTC,CASGPGQLYEQYF